A selection of T cell receptor beta chains follows, all from one sample in a study of blood T cell repertoires in COVID-19. Using immunoSEQ multiplex PCR, the repertoire was profiled, and TCRdb retains in-frame clones only, with some absent. The table lists fewer than 200,000 clones, more than 60% of them singletons. The material sequenced was peripheral blood. The receptor source for this set is a man between 65 and 80 years old with acute or convalescent COVID-19. Each CDR3 is given with its conserved first and last residue. The D gene is left open where the match is weak. Some rows mark clone size as missing; the rest say once, few, many or name a class of expanded clone.

DNA	CDR3	size	J	length	D	V
TGCAGTGCGGGACAGGGTGGCGGCTACACCTTC	CSAGQGGGYTF	NA	TRBJ1-2	11	TRBD1	TRBV20-1
TGTGCCAGCAGAGGACTAGCGCCGGCTCAAAAGACCCAGTACTTC	CASRGLAPAQKTQYF	once	TRBJ2-5	15	TRBD2	TRBV6-5
TGTGCCAGCAGCTTGTTCCTCGGGGGCACAGATACGCAGTATTTT	CASSLFLGGTDTQYF	NA	TRBJ2-3	15	NA	TRBV5-4
TGTGCCTGGAGGGAGGGCTATATCCGAACAGGCGATAACTATGGCTACACCTTC	CAWREGYIRTGDNYGYTF	NA	TRBJ1-2	18	NA	TRBV30
TGTGCCAGCAGCTTGGCCTTCCGGACAAGCACAGATACGCAGTATTTT	CASSLAFRTSTDTQYF	NA	TRBJ2-3	16	NA	TRBV5-8
TGCGCCAGCAGCTGGGGGCAGGGGGGTTTGTCTGGGGCCAACGTCCTGACTTTC	CASSWGQGGLSGANVLTF	NA	TRBJ2-6	18	NA	TRBV4-1
TGTGCCAGCAGTGAACCACAGCAAGAGACCCAGTACTTC	CASSEPQQETQYF	NA	TRBJ2-5	13	NA	TRBV6-1
TGTGCCAGAAGCACTGACAGGAAGCAGTACTTC	CARSTDRKQYF	few	TRBJ2-7	11	NA	TRBV5-3
TGTGCTTCGACAGGGGGATCCACAGATACGCAGTATTTT	CASTGGSTDTQYF	NA	TRBJ2-3	13	TRBD1	TRBV7-6
TGTGCCATCAGCGTCGGACAGGGGGGTGAAAAACTGTTTTTT	CAISVGQGGEKLFF	NA	TRBJ1-4	14	TRBD1	TRBV10-3
TGTGCCAGCAGAAGAGGCGGGACGGTCAATGAGCAGTTCTTC	CASRRGGTVNEQFF	NA	TRBJ2-1	14	NA	TRBV7-2
TGTGCCAGCCGACAGGGACAGCCCCAGCATTTT	CASRQGQPQHF	few	TRBJ1-5	11	TRBD1	TRBV2
TGTGCCAGCAGCTTTTCGATAGTCGGCTACACCTTC	CASSFSIVGYTF	NA	TRBJ1-2	12	NA	TRBV7-9
TGTGCCTGGAGCAGAGACAGCACTGAAGCTTTCTTT	CAWSRDSTEAFF	NA	TRBJ1-1	12	NA	TRBV30
TGTGCCAGCAGTTACCAGGGGGCGCGGTACTTC	CASSYQGARYF	NA	TRBJ2-7	11	TRBD1	TRBV6-2/TRBV6-3
TGTGCCAGCAGCCCAAACTATCTGGCACCCCTCCACTTT	CASSPNYLAPLHF	NA	TRBJ1-6	13	NA	TRBV7-8